A single T cell receptor (beta chain) is shown here with its context. This entry comes from a study of blood T cell repertoires in COVID-19. Study as a whole: From the United States, Italy and Spain came samples of acute and convalescent COVID-19. T cells, B-cell-depleted T cells, or PBMCs supplied cDNA or gDNA.

Data came from immunoSEQ multiplex PCR; TCRdb stores just in-frame clones and leaves some out. Of around 400,000 clones listed, about 88% were seen once; the top ten hold around 1.5%. Participant age was roughly 18 to 89 years, and participants resided in fewer than 30 US areas. Within 2 weeks of study entry, exposed participants had contacted a PCR-confirmed or clinician-diagnosed COVID-19 case. This clonotype was obtained from a woman under 30 who had been exposed to COVID-19. The sample comprised PBMCs or T cells enriched from blood (not recorded which).

DNA of the CDR3: TGTGCCTGGGGACCCGGGACAGTCGGAGCTTTCTTT. Its translation: CAWGPGTVGAFF. The rearrangement links TRBV30 to TRBJ1-1, with 7 nucleotides matching TRBD1. The CDR3 sequence is 12 residues long. Germline assignment: CDR1 GTSNPN and CDR2 SVGIG (reference sequence). Germline trimming cut 5 bases from V and 10 bases from J; bases unmatched to any gene: 10.